The clone carrying this T cell receptor beta chain was seen once. Antigen unknown. TCRdb's table, derived via immunoSEQ multiplex PCR, lists solely in-frame clones and lacks some. The sample includes 180,000 or so clones, approximately 86% of them seen just once. Trimming stripped 1 base from V and 7 bases from J, with 17 bases between. This CDR3 comprises 15 residues. Germline CDR1 SGHTA, CDR2 FQGNSA. The data were taken from a study of cytomegalovirus exposure and HLA in healthy donors. Study observations and caveats: According to the study, some 160 TCR beta chains were cytomegalovirus-associated. In vitro, three CMV-associated chains proved specific for CMV antigens. According to a subsequent analysis, TCR clusters from the first cohort were inclined to appear together in the 100 to 150 validation repertoires. The dataset shows that most TCR sequences were rare, while some public TCRs occurred in many donors.

The V gene is TRBV7-2, the J gene TRBJ2-7; D is ambiguous. The TCR was taken from a man aged 25-45 years in good health and CMV-seropositive. The specimen sequenced was PBMCs. CDR3 sequence reads: CASSLVSISGCEQYF. The CDR3 DNA follows: TGTGCCAGCAGCTTAGTTTCGATTTCGGGTTGTGAGCAGTACTTC. The full variable domain, with the rest looked up from reference TRBV7-2 and TRBJ2-7, is GAGVSQSPSNKVTEKGKDVELRCDPISGHTALYWYRQSLGQGLEFLIYFQGNSAPDKSGLPSDRFSAERTGGSVSTLTIQRTQQEDSAVYLCASSLVSISGCEQYFGPGTRLTVT.